The 20 T cell receptor beta chains reported below all come from one sample, sequenced in a study of blood T cell repertoires in COVID-19. Sequenced by immunoSEQ multiplex PCR; TCRdb stores in-frame clones only, minus some. The top ten clones hold 25% to 30% of a sample with about 130,000 clones, 85% of them seen once. Sequenced material: peripheral blood. The origin of the receptors is a woman aged 80 or older with acute or convalescent COVID-19.

Only a few counts were recorded for this clone. V and J are TRBV6-5 and TRBJ1-2, with 9 nucleotides matching TRBD1. The CDR3 loop spans 14 amino acids. The germline CDR1 and CDR2 sequences are MNHEY and SVGAGI. Trimming removed 7 bases from V and 7 bases from J; junction bases left unmatched: 10. CDR3 residues: CASTLRQGGIGYTF. As DNA, the CDR3 is TGTGCCAGCACCCTGAGACAGGGGGGGATTGGCTACACCTTC.

The chain has TRBV19 and TRBJ2-6; TRBD2 is a possible D gene (6 bases). This CDR3 comprises 17 residues. Germline CDR1 is LNHDA and CDR2 is SQIVND (reference sequence). V was clipped by 4 bases and J by 3 bases, with 16 bases between them. This CDR3 reads CASSTHRRGNGANVLTF. For the CDR3, the DNA is TGTGCCAGTAGTACCCATAGGAGGGGAAATGGGGCCAACGTCCTGACTTTC.

The genes are TRBV7-9 and TRBJ1-2; 12 bases match TRBD1. CDR1 SEHNR and CDR2 FQNEAQ come from the germline V gene (reference sequence). V lost 5 bases, J lost 8 bases, and 15 bases stayed unmatched. The CDR3 runs to 17 residues. In DNA form, the CDR3 reads TGTGCCAGCAGCGCTTACCCGGGACAGGGGGCCGTAGAAGGCTACACCTTC. Its protein is CASSAYPGQGAVEGYTF.

This chain links TRBV2 with TRBJ2-3; 7 bases line up with TRBD1. Losses at the gene ends were 10 bases for V and 0 bases for J; bases not matched to a gene: 4. This CDR3 contains 13 residues. Per the germline V gene, CDR1 is SNHLY and CDR2 is FYNNEI. CDR3 protein: CATRDSSTDTQYF. The CDR3, as DNA: TGTGCCACCCGGGACAGTAGCACAGATACGCAGTATTTT.

The J gene is TRBJ1-1, the V gene TRBV10-2; 8 bases line up with TRBD1. Germline CDR1 reads WSHSY; CDR2 reads SAAADI. V trimming: 4 bases; J trimming: 8 bases; junction bases outside the gene matches: 6. The CDR3 extends over 13 amino acids. CDR3 sequence reads: CASSGQGAVEAFF. The CDR3, as DNA: TGCGCCAGCAGTGGTCAGGGGGCCGTCGAAGCTTTCTTT.

The J gene is TRBJ1-6, the V gene TRBV5-5, with D uncertain. There are 15 residues in the CDR3. The V gene's germline CDR1 is SGHKS and CDR2 YYEKEE (reference sequence). The germline V and J ends were trimmed by 0 bases and 7 bases, with 11 bases remaining between them. The CDR3 here is CASSLVEAYNSPLHF. As DNA, the CDR3 is TGTGCCAGCAGCTTGGTGGAGGCGTACAATTCACCCCTCCACTTT.

The chain has TRBV6-5 and TRBJ2-6; possible D gene TRBD2, 5 bases. V was shortened by 7 bases and J by 0 bases, with 7 bases between the two germline ends. The CDR3 covers 14 residues. The V gene's germline CDR1 is MNHEY and CDR2 SVGAGI. The CDR3 DNA follows: TGTGCCAGCAAGCGGAGCTCTGGGGCCAACGTCCTGACTTTC. This gives the protein CASKRSSGANVLTF.

This sequence joins TRBV9 and TRBJ1-1; D gene uncertain. Germline loops: CDR1 SGDLS, CDR2 YYNGEE. V was shortened by 1 base and J by 3 bases, with 7 bases between the two germline ends. The CDR3 runs 13 residues. The CDR3 reads CASSVSTDTEAFF. The CDR3 DNA reads TGTGCCAGCAGCGTAAGCACTGACACTGAAGCTTTCTTT.

The chain uses TRBV7-2 and TRBJ2-1; D might be TRBD2 (5 bases). CDR3 length: 14 residues. The V gene lost 0 bases and the J gene lost 4 bases, with 7 bases spanning the gap. CDR1 is SGHTA and CDR2 is FQGNSA in the germline V gene. CDR3 nucleotide sequence: TGTGCCAGCAGCTTAGCCGGGGTTTACAATGAGCAGTTCTTC. As protein: CASSLAGVYNEQFF.

This clone appeared a single time. V gene TRBV9 combines with J gene TRBJ1-1, with D possibly being TRBD1 (5 bases). With 0 bases removed from V and 0 bases from J, the gap between germline ends came to 12 bases. There are 16 residues in the CDR3. Germline loops: CDR1 SGDLS, CDR2 YYNGEE. The CDR3 DNA sequence: TGTGCCAGCAGCGTAGGATGGACATCCTTGAACACTGAAGCTTTCTTT. Its protein product is CASSVGWTSLNTEAFF. The variable domain in full, with the rest retrieved from reference TRBV9 and TRBJ1-1, is DSGVTQTPKHLITATGQRVTLRCSPRSGDLSVYWYQQSLDQGLQFLIQYYNGEERAKGNILERFSAQQFPDLHSELNLSSLELGDSALYFCASSVGWTSLNTEAFFGQGTRLTVV.

The chain recombines TRBV6-4 with TRBJ1-6; D might be TRBD1 (6 bases). Germline lookup yields CDR1 MRHNA and CDR2 SNTAGT. This CDR3 contains 15 residues. V was pared by 4 bases and J by 7 bases, with 14 bases between. This CDR3 is CASSVTGNSNSPLHF. The CDR3 nucleotides read TGTGCCAGCAGTGTTACAGGGAATTCGAATTCACCCCTCCACTTT.

The count of this clone is one. The chain joins TRBV9 to TRBJ1-3; D perhaps matches TRBD1 (6 bases). CDR3 length: 15 residues. V lost 3 bases, J lost 0 bases, and 10 bases lay in between. Germline V gives CDR1 SGDLS, CDR2 YYNGEE. The CDR3 loop is CASSASTGSGNTIYF. CDR3 nucleotide sequence: TGTGCCAGCAGCGCCTCGACAGGCTCTGGAAACACCATATATTTT. The entire variable domain, with the rest obtained from reference TRBV9 and TRBJ1-3, is as follows: DSGVTQTPKHLITATGQRVTLRCSPRSGDLSVYWYQQSLDQGLQFLIQYYNGEERAKGNILERFSAQQFPDLHSELNLSSLELGDSALYFCASSASTGSGNTIYFGEGSWLTVV.

This CDR3 is CASSLRAGGASIGELFF. Written as DNA, the CDR3 is TGCGCCAGCAGCCTTCGGGCGGGGGGGGCGTCGATCGGGGAGCTGTTTTTT. This rearrangement joins TRBV4-3 to TRBJ2-2, with TRBD2 matching over 9 bases. With 4 bases clipped from V and 7 bases from J, the junction kept 13 bases outside the gene matches. The germline gives CDR1 LGHNA, CDR2 YSLEER. The CDR3 runs to 17 residues.

The count of this clone is one. This chain connects TRBV2 to TRBJ1-5, with a possible D match to TRBD1 (5 bases). This CDR3 comprises 15 residues. Trimming removed 4 bases at V and 1 base at J, with 11 bases between. Germline values: CDR1 SNHLY, CDR2 FYNNEI. CDR3 coding DNA: TGTGCCAGCAGTGGGAGGGGAGACAGCAATCAGCCCCAGCATTTT. The encoded protein is CASSGRGDSNQPQHF.

This clone was counted a few times. The J gene is TRBJ1-4, the V gene TRBV9; D ambiguous. Germline values: CDR1 SGDLS, CDR2 YYNGEE. The CDR3 loop spans 15 amino acids. The V end was cut by 3 bases, the J end by 3 bases, with 12 bases between. The CDR3 region is CASSAQPQSNEKLFF. The DNA for the CDR3 is TGTGCCAGCAGCGCCCAACCACAGTCTAATGAAAAACTGTTTTTT.

This clone was picked up a small number of times. The chain carries TRBV5-1 and TRBJ1-6, with D possibly being TRBD1 (6 bases). V was clipped by 5 bases and J by 9 bases, with 18 bases between them. From germline, CDR1 is SGHRS and CDR2 YFSETQ. CDR3 length: 15 amino acids. As DNA, the CDR3 is TGCGCCAGCAGACAGGGCGTAACGGAGAGTTCACCCCTCCACTTT. Encoded protein: CASRQGVTESSPLHF.

By share of the sample, this clone is medium-sized. The V call is TRBV7-9, the J call TRBJ2-2; D is perhaps TRBD1 (5 bases). The CDR3 sequence is 13 residues long. V lost 9 bases to trimming and J lost 4 bases, with 12 bases between them. Germline-derived CDR1 and CDR2 are SEHNR and FQNEAQ (reference sequence). CDR3 residues: CARGQRFTGELFF. The CDR3 bases are TGTGCCAGGGGGCAACGGTTCACCGGGGAGCTGTTTTTT.

This clone was counted once. V is TRBV27 and J is TRBJ1-2; 8 bases line up with TRBD1. The V gene end was trimmed by 4 bases and the J gene end by 8 bases; junction bases not matched to a gene: 6. The germline V gene has CDR1 MNHEY and CDR2 SMNVEV (reference sequence). This CDR3 comprises 13 residues. The CDR3 spells CASSSHSGGGYTF. The CDR3 bases are TGTGCCAGCAGTTCGCATTCAGGGGGCGGCTACACCTTC.

The chain is built from TRBV7-2 and TRBJ2-2; the D gene is possibly TRBD1 (5 bases). Trimming took off 3 bases at V and 7 bases at J, with 12 bases between the two ends. Germline V CDR1 and CDR2: SGHTA, FQGNSA. CDR3 length: 14 residues. CDR3 coding DNA: TGTGCCAGCAGCTTCGGCAGGGTAATCGGGGAGCTGTTTTTT. It encodes CASSFGRVIGELFF.

The chain has TRBV11-2 and TRBJ1-2; TRBD1 matches at 7 bases. CDR3 length: 14 residues. The germline CDR1 and CDR2 sequences are SGHAT and FQNNGV. With 2 bases clipped from V and 8 bases from J, the junction kept 8 bases outside the gene matches. CDR3 amino acids: CASSLLGGRDGYTF. CDR3 nucleotides: TGTGCCAGCAGCTTATTAGGGGGCCGGGACGGCTACACCTTC. The complete variable domain, with remaining parts taken from reference TRBV11-2 and TRBJ1-2, reads EAGVAQSPRYKIIEKRQSVAFWCNPISGHATLYWYQQILGQGPKLLIQFQNNGVVDDSQLPKDRFSAERLKGVDSTLKIQPAKLEDSAVYLCASSLLGGRDGYTFGSGTRLTVV.